This T cell receptor beta chain was profiled in a study of shared clonotypes between healthy human individuals (dated by TCRdb to the early 2020s). About the full investigation: A couple of women and three men aged 18 to 49 years were included in the cohort. To increase sequencing depth and limit assay-specific biases, different laboratories used diverse techniques to prepare libraries and sequence TCR repertoires. Blood TCR repertoires of 5 or 6 healthy adults were deeply sequenced to estimate repertoire size and the extent of clonotype sharing between individuals. Per donor, leukapheresis produced somewhere between about 0.8 and 9 billion PBMCs. Per donor, three plates each were used for CD4 naive and CD4 memory, two for CD8 naive, and one for CD8 memory. Broad study findings and their caveats: Compared with non-shared clonotypes, the clonotypes found in all four sorted-subset donors had higher generation probabilities. Only blood was sampled, and tissue TCR repertoires likely differ from those in blood. Incomplete sequencing was indicated by rarefaction of sorted-subset datasets, despite the large sequencing depth. Pairwise subsampling indicated that sequencing depth was expected to affect the degree of clonotype sharing among donors. Larger estimated clonotype richness was generally found for naive subsets than for memory subsets. The small number of donors limited the genetic and exposure-history diversity represented. When a few donors were compared, the shared fraction of clonotypes was about 5% for naive CD4, roughly 3.4% for naive CD8, 2% to 2.5% for memory CD4, and 0.4% for memory CD8.

The CDR3 covers 14 residues, taking in both the cysteine and the phenylalanine. Of all the DNA, just the CDR3 is kept, 42 bases in frame from base 1. V gives up 3 bases and J gives up 1 base, and the segment between their germline ends measures 9 bases. From a lookup of the germline V gene, CDR1 and CDR2 are SGHTA and FQGNSA. Only one count was recorded for this clone. Its recognized antigen is unknown. No quality values exist for individual bases; no much larger clone is one base distant. Healthy HIV-negative adults with no recently reported acute infections or vaccinations were included as donors. Every donor was a Caucasian adult residing in Nashville, Tennessee, USA. CD4+ T cells were enriched by magnetic negative selection; naive cells were then positively selected on CD45RA, and the negative fraction formed the memory subset. Blood was obtained by leukapheresis, after which PBMCs were separated by Ficoll-Histopaque density gradient centrifugation and cryopreserved in liquid nitrogen vapor phase. Analytical flow cytometry was used to check the purity and quantity of every magnetically sorted T cell population. From each sorted fraction, genomic DNA was isolated and quantified by UV absorbance on a Nanodrop 2000c.

TCR CDR3 regions were amplified from genomic DNA by multiplex PCR using the deep immunoSEQ assay. Extracted genomic DNA from each cell subset was distributed evenly across all wells of several immunoSEQ 96-well plates, and each plate was treated as a replicate. Each replicate PCR for sorted subsets received approximately 200 ng genomic DNA, equal to tens of thousands of T cell genomes. Purified libraries were measured with a Qubit 3.0 fluorometer, size-checked on a Bioanalyzer 2100, and measured again with the KAPA Library Quantification kit. Every immunoSEQ 96-well plate was sequenced on a separate single-read 150-cycle Illumina NextSeq 550 flow cell. The study's own analysis went as follows. Because the immunoSEQ output included only junctional sequences and no quality scores, the filtering could not be the same as the filtering used for full-length reads. To assign V/J genes and CDR3, sequences were annotated against IMGT germline references using PyIR, a Python wrapper for IgBLAST v1.9. Reads were filtered out if the reads had weak V/J assignments (E-value above 1e-6), no CDR3, stop codons, out-of-frame junctions, or ambiguous translated residues. V3J clonotypes were defined as sequences sharing the same inferred V gene, J gene, and CDR3 amino acid sequence. To compute the percentage overlap between repertoires, the number of shared unique clonotypes was divided by the size of the smaller repertoire. Three approaches were used to assess repertoire richness: RTK rarefaction, the Chao1 estimator, and Recon v2.1 estimates of unobserved clonotypes. For all TCRbeta clonotypes obtained by the gDNA method from four donors, generation probabilities were computed with OLGA. The table was pulled from immuneACCESS by TCRdb, which kept in-frame rearrangements only. Such tables lose some clones; where checked, under half of the loss comes from unresolved V genes, and the rest has no known cause. That table supplies the V and J calls and clone size; D and trimming were determined from the DNA. The sample records some 1 million clones, under 80% of which are singletons. The biggest ten clones account for roughly 1.4% of the sample.

The receptor was derived from a young man in good health. The sequencing sample was made of memory CD4+ T cells sorted from blood. This specimen's cell subset or site label, per the study, means: CD45RA-negative fraction. The chain is made from TRBV7-2 and TRBJ1-2, with no D gene named confidently. The CDR3 sequence is CASSFRPINYGYTF. The bases are TGTGCCAGCAGCTTCCGACCGATTAACTATGGCTACACCTTC.